This TCR beta chain derives from a study of blood T cell repertoires in COVID-19. The assay was immunoSEQ multiplex PCR, and TCRdb's table has in-frame clones only and misses some. The data contain 150,000 to 200,000 clones, roughly 79% of them singletons. The length of the CDR3 is 12 residues. Germline V gives CDR1 GTSNPN, CDR2 SVGIG (reference sequence). With V trimmed by 7 bases and J by 3 bases, 6 bases remained unmatched. This sequence originates from a woman aged 40-49 years with COVID-19, enrolled during active disease. Sequenced material: peripheral blood. The genes are TRBV30 and TRBJ2-7, with 7 nucleotides matching TRBD2. The chain's CDR3 is CALSGTIYEQYF. CDR3 DNA sequence: TGTGCCTTAAGCGGGACGATCTACGAGCAGTACTTC.